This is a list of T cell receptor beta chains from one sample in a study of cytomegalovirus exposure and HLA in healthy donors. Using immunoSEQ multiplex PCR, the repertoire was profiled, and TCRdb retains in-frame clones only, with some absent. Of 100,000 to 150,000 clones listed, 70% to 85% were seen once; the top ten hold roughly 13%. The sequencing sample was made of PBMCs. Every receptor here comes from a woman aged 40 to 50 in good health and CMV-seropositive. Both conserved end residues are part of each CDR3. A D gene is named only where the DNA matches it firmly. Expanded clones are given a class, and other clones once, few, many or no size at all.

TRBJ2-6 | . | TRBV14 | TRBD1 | TGTGCCAGCAGCCAAGGCTGGACAGGGGGTTTGAGGGGGGCCAACGTCCTGACTTTC | CASSQGWTGGLRGANVLTF
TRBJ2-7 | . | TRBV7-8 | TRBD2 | TGTGCCAGCAGCTTAGAGTCATCTAGCGGTTTCGAGCAGTACTTC | CASSLESSSGFEQYF
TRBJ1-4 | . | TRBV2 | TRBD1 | TGTGCCAGCAGTAGGGGCAGGGGGGCACTGGAAAAACTGTTTTTT | CASSRGRGALEKLFF
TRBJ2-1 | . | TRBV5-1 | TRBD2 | TGCGCCAGCAGCTTGGTTCTAGCGGGAGTAACCTACAATGAGCAGTTCTTC | CASSLVLAGVTYNEQFF
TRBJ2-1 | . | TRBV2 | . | TGTGCCAGCATTTTGAGGTACAATGAGCAGTTCTTC | CASILRYNEQFF
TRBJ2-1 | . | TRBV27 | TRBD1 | TGTGCCAGTACCAGGACAGGGTTCTACAATGAGCAGTTCTTC | CASTRTGFYNEQFF
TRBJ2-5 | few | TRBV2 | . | TGTGCCAGCACTGCGGTCGAGACCCAGTACTTC | CASTAVETQYF
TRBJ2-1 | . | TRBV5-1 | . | TGCGCCAGCAGCCCTACTTTGGATGAGCAGTTCTTC | CASSPTLDEQFF
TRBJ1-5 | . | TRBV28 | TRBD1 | TGTGCCAGCAGAGGGACAGGGAGGGATCAGCCCCAGCATTTT | CASRGTGRDQPQHF
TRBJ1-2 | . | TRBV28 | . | TGTGCCAGCAGTTTCTCTGGGGCAGGGGATAATGGCTACACCTTC | CASSFSGAGDNGYTF
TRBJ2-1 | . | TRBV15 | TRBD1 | TGTGCCACCAGCCAGGACAGGGATAGGAATGAGCAGTTCTTC | CATSQDRDRNEQFF
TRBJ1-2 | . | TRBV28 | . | TGTGCCAGCAGCATAACGCTATGGGCAGCTAACTATGGCTACACCTTC | CASSITLWAANYGYTF
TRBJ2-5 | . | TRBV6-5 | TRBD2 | TGTGCCAGCAGGATAGCGGGAGAAGAGACCCAGTACTTC | CASRIAGEETQYF
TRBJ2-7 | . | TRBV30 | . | TGTGCCTGGAGCTTGGACGGACTCTCCTACGAGCAGTACTTC | CAWSLDGLSYEQYF
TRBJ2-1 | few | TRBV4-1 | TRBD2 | TGCGCCAGCAGCCAAGATGCGGGAGTGATATACAATGAGCAGTTCTTC | CASSQDAGVIYNEQFF
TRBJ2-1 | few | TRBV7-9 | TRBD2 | TGTGCCAGCTTGACTAGCGGGAGGGACGAGCAGTTCTTC | CASLTSGRDEQFF
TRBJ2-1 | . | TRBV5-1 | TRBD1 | TGCGCCAGCAGCAGGGGACAGAACTACAATGAGCAGTTCTTC | CASSRGQNYNEQFF
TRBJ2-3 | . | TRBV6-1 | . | TGTGCCAGCAGTGTATCCCAGTTCAGGGACACAGATACGCAGTATTTT | CASSVSQFRDTDTQYF
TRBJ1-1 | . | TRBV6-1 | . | TGTGCCAGCAGGGCGGCCATGAACACTGAAGCTTTCTTT | CASRAAMNTEAFF
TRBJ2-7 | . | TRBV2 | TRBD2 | TGTGCCAGCAGTGTTTATAGCGGGACCGAAAGCTCCTACGAGCAGTACTTC | CASSVYSGTESSYEQYF
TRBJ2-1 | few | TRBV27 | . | TGTGCCAGCGGTCTGAACGGGGTATACAATGAGCAGTTCTTC | CASGLNGVYNEQFF
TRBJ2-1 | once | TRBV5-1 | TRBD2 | TGCGCCAGCAGCCAGCTGGCGGGAGGGCCGGGAGTCTACAATGAGCAGTTCTTC | CASSQLAGGPGVYNEQFF
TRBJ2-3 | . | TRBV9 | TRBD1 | TGTGCCAGCAGCCCTTCCCTAGGGGGACAGGGAAAGGGCACAGATACGCAGTATTTT | CASSPSLGGQGKGTDTQYF
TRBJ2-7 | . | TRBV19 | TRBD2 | TGTGCCAGTAGTTTTAAACTAGCGGGGGTCCACGAGCAGTACTTC | CASSFKLAGVHEQYF
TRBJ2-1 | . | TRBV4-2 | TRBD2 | TGTGCCAGCAGCCAAGGGGCTAGCGGGAGGTTAGAGCAGTTCTTC | CASSQGASGRLEQFF
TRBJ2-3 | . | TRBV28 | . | TGTGCCAGCAGCCGCGGGCTTAGGACAGATACGCAGTATTTT | CASSRGLRTDTQYF
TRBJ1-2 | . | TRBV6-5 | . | TGTGCCAGCAGCTCTACAGGGAACTATGGCTACACCTTC | CASSSTGNYGYTF
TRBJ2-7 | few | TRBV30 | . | TGTGCCTGGAGAGGGTCTAGCCTTACCTACGAGCAGTACTTC | CAWRGSSLTYEQYF
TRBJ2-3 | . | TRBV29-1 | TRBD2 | TGCAGCGTTCGCCGGGGGGGGGCTACGCAGTATTTT | CSVRRGGATQYF
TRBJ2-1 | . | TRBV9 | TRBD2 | TGTGCCAGCAGCGTTCAGGCGGGAGAGGTGAACAATGAGCAGTTCTTC | CASSVQAGEVNNEQFF
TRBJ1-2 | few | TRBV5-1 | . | TGCGCCAGCAGCACCAGGGCAAGTGAAGGCTACACCTTC | CASSTRASEGYTF
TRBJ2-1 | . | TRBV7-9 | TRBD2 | TGTGCCAGCAGCATCTTCTTCCGGGAGGGAGTCAATGAGCAGTTCTTC | CASSIFFREGVNEQFF
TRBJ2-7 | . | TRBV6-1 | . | TGTGCCAGCAGTCATACGAGAGACAGGACCTACGAGCAGTACTTC | CASSHTRDRTYEQYF
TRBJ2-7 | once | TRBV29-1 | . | TGCAGCGTTGTGCCGGGGGTCCACGAGCAGTACTTC | CSVVPGVHEQYF
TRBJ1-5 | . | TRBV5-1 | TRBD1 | TGCGCCAGCAGCTTGGAGGGACAGGGCAGTGGGCCCCAGCATTTT | CASSLEGQGSGPQHF
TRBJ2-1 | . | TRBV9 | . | TGTGCCAGCAGCGCGGCCCAGGGTACCTTCTACAATGAGCAGTTCTTC | CASSAAQGTFYNEQFF
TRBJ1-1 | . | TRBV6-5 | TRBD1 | TGTGCCAGCAGTTGGGACAGGTCGAACACTGAAGCTTTCTTT | CASSWDRSNTEAFF
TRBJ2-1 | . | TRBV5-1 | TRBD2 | TGCGCCAGCAGCTCCACGACTAGCGGGAGTGGCAATGAGCAGTTCTTC | CASSSTTSGSGNEQFF
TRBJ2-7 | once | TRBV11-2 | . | TGTGCCAGCAGCCAACAGGGCCTTATAACCTACGAGCAGTACTTC | CASSQQGLITYEQYF
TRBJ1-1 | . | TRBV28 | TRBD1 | TGTGCCAGTGAACGGACAGGGGGGAACACTGAAGCTTTCTTT | CASERTGGNTEAFF
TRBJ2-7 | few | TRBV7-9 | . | TGTGCCACTGCCCCGGACAGCTCCTACGAGCAGTACTTC | CATAPDSSYEQYF
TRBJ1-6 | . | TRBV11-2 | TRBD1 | TGTGCCAGCAGCTTAGTTACAGGGGGTGGGAGGAATTCACCCCTCCACTTT | CASSLVTGGGRNSPLHF
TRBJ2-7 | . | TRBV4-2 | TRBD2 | TGTGCCAGCAGCCAAGATGGAGCGGGAGGCCCCTACGAGCAGTACTTC | CASSQDGAGGPYEQYF
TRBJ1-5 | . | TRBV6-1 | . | TGTGCCAGCAGTGATGGACAGTTGAGGGACAATCAGCCCCAGCATTTT | CASSDGQLRDNQPQHF
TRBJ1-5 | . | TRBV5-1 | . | TGCGCCAGCAGCTTGGTGACAGGTAGGGGACCAACGGGTTATAGCAATCAGCCCCAGCATTTT | CASSLVTGRGPTGYSNQPQHF
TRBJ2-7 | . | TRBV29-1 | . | TGCAGCGTTGTAGGTCTAGGGGGTTCCTACGAGCAGTACTTC | CSVVGLGGSYEQYF
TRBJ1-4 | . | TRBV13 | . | TGTGCCAGCAGCCCGAGATGGTCCGTTGATAATGAAAAACTGTTTTTT | CASSPRWSVDNEKLFF
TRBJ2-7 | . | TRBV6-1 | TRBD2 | TGTGCCAGCAGACGACTAGCGGGAGGCGAGCAGTACTTC | CASRRLAGGEQYF
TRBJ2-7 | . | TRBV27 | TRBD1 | TGTGCCAGCAGTCTAACAGGGGCGTACGAGCAGTACTTC | CASSLTGAYEQYF
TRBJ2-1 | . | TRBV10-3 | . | TGTGCCATCAGTTACAGGGTGAGCTCCTACAATGAGCAGTTCTTC | CAISYRVSSYNEQFF
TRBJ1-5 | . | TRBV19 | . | TGTGCCAGTAGCAGAAAAGGGACGGGAGATCAGCCCCAGCATTTT | CASSRKGTGDQPQHF
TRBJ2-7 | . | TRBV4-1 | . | TGCGCCAGCAGCCAAGATCCTACGCGCTACGAGCAGTACTTC | CASSQDPTRYEQYF
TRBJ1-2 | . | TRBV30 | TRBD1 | TGTGCCTGGAGTGATTGGACAGGGATCAATGGCTACACCTTC | CAWSDWTGINGYTF
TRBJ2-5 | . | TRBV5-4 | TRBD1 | TGTGCCAGCAGCACCCACAGGGGGCTGGAGACCCAGTACTTC | CASSTHRGLETQYF
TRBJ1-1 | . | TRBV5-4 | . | TGTGCCAGCAGCTTGGGACAGATGAACACTGAAGCTTTCTTT | CASSLGQMNTEAFF